The 10 T cell receptor beta chains in this list originate from one sample, sequenced in a study of blood T cells in healthy people across ages. Together with a sample-barcoded 5' primer, a J-beta primer mix was included in a second PCR lasting about 6 to 11 cycles. MiXCR, run by TCRdb on the 5' RACE reads, gives a single entry per CDR3 protein. The sample contains some 750,000 distinct CDR3 sequences, 20% to 25% of which appear only once. Sequenced: blood. The receptors were sampled from a man aged 65-85 years in good health.

V is TRBV6-6 and J is TRBJ2-5; 8 nucleotides line up with TRBD2. This CDR3 has 15 amino acids. The ends lost 4 bases at V and 5 bases at J; junction bases unmatched: 9. The germline gives CDR1 MNHNY, CDR2 SVGAGI (reference sequence). CDR3 DNA sequence: TGTGCCAGCAGTTCCAGCGGGAGTGGGTCGGAGACCCAGTACTTC. Amino acid sequence: CASSSSGSGSETQYF.

V gene TRBV4-1 combines with J gene TRBJ2-1, with D possibly TRBD2 on 7 matching bases. From germline, CDR1 is MGHRA and CDR2 YSYEKL. Trimming stripped 0 bases from V and 7 bases from J, with 19 bases between. This CDR3 has 17 residues. CDR3 in amino acids: CASSQDPPRGLSNEQFF. CDR3 bases: TGCGCCAGCAGCCAAGATCCACCGCGGGGGCTAAGTAATGAGCAGTTCTTC.

A few counts support this clonotype. The rearrangement links TRBV12-3 or TRBV12-4 to TRBJ1-1; tentative D call: TRBD1 (6 bases). The CDR3 is 15 residues long. V gave up 4 bases and J gave up 2 bases, with 14 bases separating them. CDR3 DNA sequence: TGTGCCAGCAGTTACTACAGGGACCCTAACACTGAAGCTTTCTTT. Translated: CASSYYRDPNTEAFF.

This chain joins TRBV6-6 and TRBJ2-1, with no clear D. V was trimmed by 2 bases and J by 5 bases, leaving 16 bases between them. The CDR3 runs to 16 residues. Germline CDR1 MNHNY, CDR2 SVGAGI (reference sequence). CDR3 sequence (DNA): TGTGCCAGCAGTTACGCTCCGACGATTAAAAACAATGAGCAGTTCTTC. It codes for CASSYAPTIKNNEQFF.

The rearrangement links TRBV24-1 to TRBJ2-4, with 7 positions matching TRBD2. V was clipped by 4 bases and J by 10 bases; unmatched bases: 15. Looked up from germline, CDR1 is KGHDR and CDR2 is SFDVKD. The CDR3 runs 16 residues. The CDR3 sequence: CATSEGRSGTETIQYF. The CDR3 DNA is TGTGCCACCAGTGAAGGGAGGAGCGGGACGGAAACAATTCAGTACTTC.

This clonotype was observed a handful of times. This rearrangement joins TRBV3-1 to TRBJ1-4, with TRBD1 identical over 7 bases. Germline CDR1 LGHDT, CDR2 YNNKEL (reference sequence). This CDR3 contains 16 residues. J was trimmed by 4 bases and V by 3 bases; bases with no gene match: 8. Here the CDR3 reads CASSQQGTAINEKLFF. CDR3 sequence (DNA): TGTGCCAGCAGCCAGCAAGGGACAGCGATTAATGAAAAACTGTTTTTT. The full variable domain, completed using reference TRBV3-1 and TRBJ1-4, is DTAVSQTPKYLVTQMGNDKSIKCEQNLGHDTMYWYKQDSKKFLKIMFSYNNKELIINETVPNRFSPKSPDKAHLNLHINSLELGDSAVYFCASSQQGTAINEKLFFGSGTQLSVL.

The genes are TRBV7-2 and TRBJ2-3; TRBD2 aligns across 7 bases. In germline, CDR1 is SGHTA, CDR2 FQGNSA. This CDR3 spans 18 amino acids. With 1 base clipped from V and 4 bases from J, the junction kept 14 bases outside the gene matches. CDR3 sequence reads: CASSLEFNWEGWADTQYF. The DNA for the CDR3 is TGTGCCAGCAGCTTAGAGTTCAACTGGGAGGGTTGGGCAGATACGCAGTATTTT.

The chain uses TRBV12-3 or TRBV12-4 and TRBJ2-5; 7 bases fit TRBD2. Matching the DNA end better, TRBJ2-1 makes the J call doubtful. This CDR3 is built from 14 residues. In DNA, the CDR3 is TGTGCCAGCAGGCTGTTTAGGACTAGTGTAGTGCAGTTCTTC. It is translated as CASRLFRTSVVQFF.

This chain links TRBV29-1 with TRBJ2-5; possible D gene TRBD1, 6 bases. This CDR3 spans 13 amino acids. The V gene lost 6 bases and the J gene lost 0 bases, with 11 bases spanning the gap. Germline V gene sequence: CDR1 SQVTM, CDR2 ANQGSEA. The DNA for the CDR3 is TGCAGCGTCCCGAGGGGGTACCAAGAGACCCAGTACTTC. It is translated as CSVPRGYQETQYF.

Only a few counts were recorded for this clonotype. V and J are TRBV27 and TRBJ1-1; D is undetermined. Trimming cost V 5 bases and J 3 bases, with 10 bases left between them. The CDR3 consists of 13 residues. Germline values: CDR1 MNHEY, CDR2 SMNVEV (reference sequence). The CDR3 loop reads CASSRGRYTEAFF. CDR3 sequence (DNA): TGTGCCAGCAGTAGAGGGAGGTACACTGAAGCTTTCTTT.